The 26 T cell receptor beta chains presented below share a single source sample, sequenced in a study of T-cell memory formation after mild COVID-19. TCRdb reanalysed the 5' RACE reads using MiXCR and keeps one entry per CDR3 protein. The sample contains just under 350,000 distinct CDR3 sequences, 10% to 15% of which appear only once. Sequenced input: PBMCs or a T cell subset sorted from them (not recorded which). These receptor sequences come from a man aged 18 to 30 who had mild COVID-19 (a few samples of this study predate the infection). Cell type and time point are not known.

This clonotype was recorded many times. The V and J genes are TRBV4-3 and TRBJ2-3; D is perhaps TRBD2 (6 bases). The length of the CDR3 is 15 residues. Germline CDR1 LGHNA, CDR2 YSLEER. V lost 2 bases, J lost 1 base, and 10 bases lay in between. The CDR3 spells CASSQLWGGTDTQYF. For the CDR3, the DNA is TGCGCCAGCAGCCAATTGTGGGGGGGCACAGATACGCAGTATTTT.

V usage is TRBV24-1 and J usage is TRBJ2-2, with 9 bases lining up with TRBD1. The trim removed 3 bases at V and 6 bases at J, leaving 7 bases unmatched. CDR1 is KGHDR and CDR2 is SFDVKD in the germline V gene. The CDR3 spans 16 residues. CDR3 DNA sequence: TGTGCCACCAGTGATGCCGGGACAGGGTTTGCCGGGGAGCTGTTTTTT. It yields the protein CATSDAGTGFAGELFF.

In its sample, this clonotype was seen many times. The CDR3 coding sequence is TGTGCCAGCAGCCGGAGGGGCCCGGGCGGGAATGAGCAGTTCTTC. Its protein is CASSRRGPGGNEQFF. The J gene is TRBJ2-1, the V gene TRBV7-2; TRBD2 is a possible D gene (6 bases). In germline, CDR1 is SGHTA, CDR2 FQGNSA. Trimming shortened V by 5 bases and J by 7 bases, and 18 bases separated the two germline ends. This CDR3 spans 15 amino acids.

This clonotype has only one observation. The conserved final phenylalanine or tryptophan is absent from the CDR3, which likely points to a read error. V usage is TRBV7-2 and J usage is TRBJ2-5, with 8 bases identical to TRBD2. This CDR3 is 15 amino acids long. Germline V lookup: CDR1 SGHTA, CDR2 FQGNSA. Unmatched junction bases numbered 15, after V lost 5 bases and J lost 10 bases. CDR3 protein: CASSLAAGGRGNQYL. The CDR3 DNA is TGTGCCAGCAGCCTCGCGGCGGGGGGACGAGGGAACCAGTACTTA.

This clonotype was recorded many times. The V gene is TRBV5-5, the J gene TRBJ1-2, with D perhaps matching TRBD1 (6 bases). This CDR3 contains 13 residues. CDR1 and CDR2 from the germline V gene are SGHKS and YYEKEE (reference sequence). V lost 4 bases, J lost 4 bases, and 11 bases lay in between. The chain's CDR3 is CASSPGQIYGYTF. CDR3 in DNA: TGTGCCAGCAGCCCTGGACAGATCTATGGCTACACCTTC.

The V call is TRBV29-1, the J call TRBJ2-1, with D maybe TRBD2 (6 bases). Between the trimmed V and J ends, which lost 7 bases and 1 base, there was a span of 11 bases. Germline values: CDR1 SQVTM, CDR2 ANQGSEA. The CDR3 covers 13 residues. The CDR3 spells CSGRGRSYNEQFF. CDR3 nucleotide sequence: TGCAGCGGGAGGGGCAGGTCCTACAATGAGCAGTTCTTC.

The table lists this clonotype with a few counts. This chain uses TRBV4-1 with TRBJ1-4; TRBD1 agrees at 7 bases. The J segment lost 8 bases and the V segment lost 0 bases, leaving 9 bases of the junction unmatched. The CDR3 extends over 16 amino acids. From germline, CDR1 is MGHRA and CDR2 YSYEKL. The CDR3 coding sequence is TGCGCCAGCAGCCAAGAAGGGGGCCGAGGGCGCGAAAAACTGTTTTTT. Translation: CASSQEGGRGREKLFF.

The J gene is TRBJ1-1, the V gene TRBV3-1; no clear D gene. The V end was cut by 4 bases, the J end by 0 bases, with 6 bases between. In germline, CDR1 is LGHDT, CDR2 YNNKEL (reference sequence). The CDR3 totals 13 residues. Here the CDR3 DNA reads TGTGCCAGCAGCCGGGCGGTGAACACTGAAGCTTTCTTT. As protein: CASSRAVNTEAFF.

This clonotype was recorded a few times. The rearrangement links TRBV18 to TRBJ2-7, with 8 bases identical to TRBD2. CDR3 size: 16 residues. In germline, CDR1 is KGHSH, CDR2 LQKENI. V trimming: 0 bases; J trimming: 4 bases; junction bases outside the gene matches: 8. In DNA form, the CDR3 reads TGTGCCAGCTCACCACCGACGGGGGGGTTTGGGTACGAGCAGTACTTC. Protein: CASSPPTGGFGYEQYF.

This clonotype was recorded a few times. The chain carries TRBV7-9 and TRBJ2-7, with TRBD2 matching 7 bases. Germline CDR1 reads SEHNR; CDR2 reads FQNEAQ (reference sequence). The CDR3 spans 16 residues. V dropped 1 base and J dropped 1; count of bases not matched to a gene: 7. The CDR3 spells CASSLGPASGSYEQYF. The DNA for the CDR3 is TGTGCCAGCAGCTTAGGTCCGGCTAGCGGTTCCTACGAGCAGTACTTC.

This clonotype was recorded many times. The chain is built from TRBV12-3 or TRBV12-4 and TRBJ1-6, with 9 bases lining up with TRBD1. The CDR3 runs 15 residues. V shed 3 bases and J 7 bases; nucleotides not matched to a gene: 4. CDR3 residues: CASSFLGQGNSPLHF. For the CDR3, the DNA is TGTGCCAGCAGTTTTTTGGGACAGGGAAATTCACCCCTCCACTTT.

At least ten counts were recorded for this clonotype. The genes are TRBV5-1 and TRBJ2-5, with 8 bases fitting TRBD2. The ends lost 7 bases at V and 6 bases at J; junction bases unmatched: 14. This CDR3 region has 15 residues. Germline CDR1 reads SGHRS; CDR2 reads YFSETQ. CDR3 in amino acids: CASATTGGAFQTQYF. In nucleotides, the CDR3 is TGCGCCAGCGCCACGACCGGGGGGGCTTTTCAGACCCAGTACTTC. The full variable domain, completed using reference TRBV5-1 and TRBJ2-5, is KAGVTQTPRYLIKTRGQQVTLSCSPISGHRSVSWYQQTPGQGLQFLFEYFSETQRNKGNFPGRFSGRQFSNSRSEMNVSTLELGDSALYLCASATTGGAFQTQYFGPGTRLLVL.

This clonotype was detected ten times or more. This chain connects TRBV24-1 to TRBJ2-3; D could derive from TRBD1 or TRBD2 (5 bases each). The CDR3 spans 15 residues. Germline V CDR1 and CDR2: KGHDR, SFDVKD. Trimming removed 4 bases at V and 6 bases at J, with 16 bases between. CDR3 sequence reads: CATSEAGTEGDTQYF. CDR3 DNA sequence: TGTGCCACCAGTGAAGCCGGGACGGAAGGCGATACGCAGTATTTT.

This clonotype was detected only a few times. The genes are TRBV3-1 and TRBJ2-2; D is unresolved. The CDR3 runs to 14 residues. Looked up from germline, CDR1 is LGHDT and CDR2 is YNNKEL (reference sequence). V gave up 3 bases and J gave up 7 bases, with 12 bases separating them. The CDR3 bases are TGTGCCAGCAGCCAGTGGGTCCTCAACGGGGAGCTGTTTTTT. Its protein is CASSQWVLNGELFF.

This clonotype was observed a few times. The chain carries TRBV4-3 and TRBJ1-1; TRBD1 is a possible D gene (5 bases). Germline V gene data show CDR1 as LGHNA and CDR2 as YSLEER. The CDR3 contains 14 residues. V was trimmed by 0 bases and J by 3 bases, leaving 8 bases between them. The chain's CDR3 is CASSQESRDTEAFF. The CDR3 bases are TGCGCCAGCAGCCAAGAGAGCAGGGACACTGAAGCTTTCTTT.

This clonotype has a handful of counts. The CDR3 reads CSVRTGGADTQYF. CDR3 nucleotides: TGCAGCGTTCGGACAGGGGGCGCAGATACGCAGTATTTT. This rearrangement joins TRBV29-1 to TRBJ2-3; 11 bases line up with TRBD1. The V gene end was trimmed by 5 bases and the J gene end by 4 bases; junction bases not matched to a gene: 2. The V gene's germline CDR1 is SQVTM and CDR2 ANQGSEA. There are 13 residues in the CDR3.

The chain employs TRBV19 and TRBJ1-2, with 7 positions matching TRBD1. The CDR3 has 13 residues. Germline trimming cut 6 bases from V and 4 bases from J; bases unmatched to any gene: 5. Germline V CDR1 and CDR2: LNHDA, SQIVND (reference sequence). DNA for the CDR3: TGTGCCAGTAGATTGGACAGGCGCTATGGCTACACCTTC. Translation gives CASRLDRRYGYTF.

V is TRBV12-3 or TRBV12-4 and J is TRBJ1-3; D is unclear. CDR3 size: 11 residues. The germline V and J ends were trimmed by 10 bases and 4 bases, with 8 bases remaining between them. CDR3 sequence: CAIPWGNTIYF. The CDR3 DNA follows: TGTGCCATCCCGTGGGGAAACACCATATATTTT.

This rearrangement joins TRBV5-1 to TRBJ1-2; D unclear. Trimming pared 5 bases from V and 2 bases from J, leaving 10 bases between. Germline CDR1 and CDR2: SGHRS and YFSETQ. The CDR3 runs 13 residues. CDR3 DNA sequence: TGCGCCAGCAGTGGCAGCTTCAACTATGGCTACACCTTC. Its protein product is CASSGSFNYGYTF.

This clonotype came up a few times. The rearrangement links TRBV27 to TRBJ1-5; the D gene is possibly TRBD1 (6 bases). The germline V gene encodes CDR1 MNHEY and CDR2 SMNVEV (reference sequence). Deletions cut 5 bases from V and 2 bases from J, with 13 bases between. The length of the CDR3 is 15 residues. The DNA for the CDR3 is TGTGCCAGCAGTCCCGGGGCAGGGGGCAATCAGCCCCAGCATTTT. Its protein product is CASSPGAGGNQPQHF.

The rearrangement links TRBV4-1 to TRBJ2-1, with 8 bases identical to TRBD2. Germline V gene data show CDR1 as MGHRA and CDR2 as YSYEKL. The ends lost 0 bases at V and 8 bases at J; junction bases unmatched: 9. The CDR3 totals 16 residues. DNA for the CDR3: TGCGCCAGCAGCCAAGATTTACCGGGGGGGAGCCATGAGCAGTTCTTC. Protein: CASSQDLPGGSHEQFF.

This chain uses TRBV6-6 with TRBJ1-6; the D is unclear. There are 14 residues in the CDR3. Deletions cut 0 bases from V and 8 bases from J, with 8 bases between. From germline, CDR1 is MNHNY and CDR2 SVGAGI (reference sequence). The CDR3: CASSYSTRDSPLHF. The CDR3 DNA sequence: TGTGCCAGCAGTTACTCGACTCGGGATTCACCCCTCCACTTT.

This clonotype occurred many times. The chain has TRBV10-3 and TRBJ2-4; 7 bases are shared with TRBD1. This CDR3 spans 16 amino acids. Germline CDR1 and CDR2: ENHRY and SYGVKD. The V gene end was trimmed by 0 bases and the J gene end by 0 bases; junction bases not matched to a gene: 2. The DNA of the CDR3 is TGTGCCATCAGTGAGTCGACAGGGATAGCCAAAAACATTCAGTACTTC. This encodes CAISESTGIAKNIQYF.

This sequence joins TRBV29-1 and TRBJ2-7; D ambiguous. CDR1 is SQVTM and CDR2 is ANQGSEA in the germline V gene. The CDR3 length is 13 residues. Trimming stripped 5 bases from V and 6 bases from J, with 17 bases between. CDR3 protein: CSVSDVRTGEQYF. CDR3 nucleotides: TGCAGCGTTTCCGACGTAAGAACGGGCGAGCAGTACTTC.

This clonotype turned up a few times. The rearrangement uses TRBV11-2 and TRBJ2-7, with a weak D call TRBD1 (5 bases). CDR1 and CDR2 (germline): SGHAT, FQNNGV. The length of the CDR3 is 15 residues. The V end was cut by 2 bases, the J end by 3 bases, with 14 bases between. Here the CDR3 DNA reads TGTGCCAGCAGCTTAACTGACAGTAGGTTCTACGAGCAGTACTTC. The encoded protein is CASSLTDSRFYEQYF. The variable domain in full, with the rest retrieved from reference TRBV11-2 and TRBJ2-7, is EAGVAQSPRYKIIEKRQSVAFWCNPISGHATLYWYQQILGQGPKLLIQFQNNGVVDDSQLPKDRFSAERLKGVDSTLKIQPAKLEDSAVYLCASSLTDSRFYEQYFGPGTRLTVT.

The chain is built from TRBV28 and TRBJ2-4; D might be TRBD1 or TRBD2, each matching 6 bases. Germline-derived CDR1 and CDR2 are MDHEN and SYDVKM. Trimming took off 3 bases at V and 4 bases at J, with 19 bases between the two ends. The CDR3 loop spans 17 amino acids. The CDR3 DNA reads as TGTGCCAGCAGTTTGAGAGTTGGTCGGGGGCCGAAAAACATTCAGTACTTC. This codes for CASSLRVGRGPKNIQYF.